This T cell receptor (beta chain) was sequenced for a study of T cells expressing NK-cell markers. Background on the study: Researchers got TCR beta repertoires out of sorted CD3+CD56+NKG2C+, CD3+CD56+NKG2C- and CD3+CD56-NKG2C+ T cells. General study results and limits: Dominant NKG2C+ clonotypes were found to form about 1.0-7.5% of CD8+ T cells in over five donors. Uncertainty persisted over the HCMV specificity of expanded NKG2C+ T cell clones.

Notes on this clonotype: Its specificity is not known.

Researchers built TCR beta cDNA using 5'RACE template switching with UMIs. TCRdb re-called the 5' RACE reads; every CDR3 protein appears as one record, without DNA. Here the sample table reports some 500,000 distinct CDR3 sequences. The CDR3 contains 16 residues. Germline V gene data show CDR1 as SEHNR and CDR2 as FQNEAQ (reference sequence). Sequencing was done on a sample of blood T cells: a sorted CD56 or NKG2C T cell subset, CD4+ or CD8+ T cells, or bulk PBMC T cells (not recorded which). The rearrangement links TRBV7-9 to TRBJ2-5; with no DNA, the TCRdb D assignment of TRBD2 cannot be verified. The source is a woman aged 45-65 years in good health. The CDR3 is CASISGDSPYQETQYF.